The T cell receptor (beta chain) described here comes from a study of CD8 T cells in ankylosing spondylitis. Broader study findings: A TCR beta motif of about eight highly homologous variants seemed to mark ankylosing spondylitis blood.

The CDR3 loop spans 15 amino acids. The J segment lost 6 bases and the V segment lost 6 bases, leaving 13 bases of the junction unmatched. CDR1 and CDR2 from the germline V gene are SGHRS and YFSETQ. Scientists made TCR beta libraries using quantitative 5'-RACE with molecular barcodes. One entry per CDR3 protein, called by TCRdb with MiXCR from the 5' RACE reads. The sample consists of over 400,000 distinct CDR3 sequences, approximately 26% of them appearing once. As concerns this clonotype: Its antigen is not known.

This receptor was identified in a male donor with ankylosing spondylitis. The material sequenced was blood, either unsorted or a sorted T cell fraction (not recorded which). J is TRBJ2-7 and V is TRBV5-1; 9 bases fit TRBD1. Written as DNA, the CDR3 is TGCGCCAGCACACCACACGGACAGGGGACTGGCGAGCAGTACGTC. This codes for CASTPHGQGTGEQYV.